This T cell receptor beta chain was found in a study of vaccination effects on CD4 cells after COVID-19. Study-wide background: Median timing of post-vaccine samples was 72 days after the second dose. Study outcomes and limitations: Pronounced clonal contraction occurred in clones induced by infection and by vaccine late after vaccination.

Profiling relied on immunoSEQ multiplex PCR, and the TCRdb table lists in-frame clones only, not all of them. Among under 20,000 clones, 55% to 75% were seen once, and the ten largest hold approximately 9.2%. Antigen-specific CD4+ T cells expanded by the ViraFEST assay with viral peptide pools were then sequenced. The authors isolated CD4+ T cells after nine to eleven days of culture. Of the BNT162b2 and mRNA-1273 vaccines, participants received two doses of one or the other. Each vaccine recipient was nucleocapsid antibody negative and had no prior SARS-CoV-2 infection. It was with about 9.3 IU/ml IL-2 and 10 ug/ml peptides that 1.8 million or so PBMC per well were cultured. V shed 4 bases and J shed 0 bases, with 13 bases lying between them. The length of the CDR3 is 15 residues. Germline V CDR1 and CDR2: MDHEN, SYDVKM. This clone was seen a few times. What it recognizes is unknown.

Here the sequenced sample was CD4+ T cells from PBMCs cultured with SARS-CoV-2 spike peptides, taken after COVID-19 vaccination. The genes are TRBV28 and TRBJ2-7; D is perhaps TRBD1 (6 bases). The origin of this receptor is a human donor who received a COVID-19 vaccine. CDR3 protein: CASSWRRDISYEQYF. DNA for the CDR3: TGTGCCAGCAGTTGGCGACGGGACATCTCCTACGAGCAGTACTTC. The full variable domain, completed using reference TRBV28 and TRBJ2-7, is DVKVTQSSRYLVKRTGEKVFLECVQDMDHENMFWYRQDPGLGLRLIYFSYDVKMKEKGDIPEGYSVSREKKERFSLILESASTNQTSMYLCASSWRRDISYEQYFGPGTRLTVT.